The TCR beta chain described here comes from a study of T cells in localized non-small cell lung cancer. As regards this clone: Its antigen is currently unknown.

The CDR3 consists of 18 residues. Study-wide points: Uninvolved adjacent lung had the highest recorded T cell clonality, with tumor below it.

Clones were read by immunoSEQ multiplex PCR, and TCRdb kept only the in-frame ones, dropping some. Among around 29,000 clones listed, roughly 87% were seen once. This TCR was sampled from a woman aged 40-75 years with stage I lung adenocarcinoma. The specimen was peripheral blood, collected before any cancer treatment. This chain links TRBV21-1 with TRBJ1-3. TRBV21-1 is classified as a pseudogene. CDR3 sequence: CASSKRGRASKSGNTIYF. The CDR3 nucleotides are TGTGCCAGCAGCAAACGGGGCAGGGCGTCGAAATCTGGAAACACCATATATTTT.